The entry that follows covers one TCR beta chain sequence. Original analysis: Amplification of reference gene primers provided the estimated nucleated cell counts. This table comes from immunoSEQ multiplex PCR, and its TCRdb copy is limited to in-frame clones, with some not included. V and J calls plus clone size are reproduced from that table; the DNA served to infer D and trimming. The table has approximately 250,000 clones, approximately 84% seen once. This CDR3 contains 17 residues. The ends lost 4 bases at V and 3 bases at J; junction bases unmatched: 8. Looked up from germline, CDR1 is SGDLS and CDR2 is YYNGEE. These data come from a study of blood T cell repertoires in COVID-19. At the level of the study: Samples came from the United States, Italy and Spain, spanning acute and convalescent COVID-19. T cells, B-cell-depleted T cells, or PBMCs supplied cDNA or gDNA.

The sequencing input was peripheral blood. The sequence was collected from a man aged 45-65 years with acute or convalescent COVID-19. V is TRBV9 and J is TRBJ2-3; 13 bases agree with TRBD2. The CDR3 DNA reads as TGTGCCAGCAGCTCCCGAACTAGCGGGAGGGCTACAGATACGCAGTATTTT. Protein product: CASSSRTSGRATDTQYF.